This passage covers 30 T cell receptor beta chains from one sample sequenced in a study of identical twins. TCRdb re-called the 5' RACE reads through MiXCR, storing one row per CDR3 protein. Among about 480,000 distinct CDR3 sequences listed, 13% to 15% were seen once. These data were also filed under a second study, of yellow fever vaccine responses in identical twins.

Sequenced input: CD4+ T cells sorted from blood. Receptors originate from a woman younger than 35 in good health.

CDR3 nucleotides: TGCGCCAGCAGCCCCGCGAGGGATGGCGCAGATACGCAGTATTTT. Its translation is CASSPARDGADTQYF. The J gene is TRBJ2-3, the V gene TRBV5-1, with D perhaps matching TRBD2 (5 bases). The CDR3 sequence is 15 residues long. V was cut by 4 bases and J by 4 bases, with 16 bases left in between. The V gene's germline CDR1 is SGHRS and CDR2 YFSETQ.

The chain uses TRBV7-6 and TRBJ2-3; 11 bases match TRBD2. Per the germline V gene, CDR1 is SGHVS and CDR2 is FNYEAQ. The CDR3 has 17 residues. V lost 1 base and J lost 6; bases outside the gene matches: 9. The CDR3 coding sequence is TGTGCCAGCAGCTTAGTCCCTAGCGGGGGGCTCGCGGATACGCAGTATTTT. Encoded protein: CASSLVPSGGLADTQYF.

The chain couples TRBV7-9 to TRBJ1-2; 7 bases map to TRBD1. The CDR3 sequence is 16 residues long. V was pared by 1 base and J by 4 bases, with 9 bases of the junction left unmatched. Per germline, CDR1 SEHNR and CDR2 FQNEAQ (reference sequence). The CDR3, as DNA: TGTGCCAGCAGCTTAGAGCCTGGACAGGTGGGCTATGGCTACACCTTC. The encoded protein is CASSLEPGQVGYGYTF.

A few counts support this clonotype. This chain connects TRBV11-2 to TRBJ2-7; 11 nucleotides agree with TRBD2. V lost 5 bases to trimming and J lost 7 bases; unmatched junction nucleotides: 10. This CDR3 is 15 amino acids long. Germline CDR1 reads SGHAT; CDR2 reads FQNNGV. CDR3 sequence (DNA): TGTGCCAGCAGCCCCTGGGGTAGCGGGGGGGAAGAGCAGTACTTC. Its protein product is CASSPWGSGGEEQYF.

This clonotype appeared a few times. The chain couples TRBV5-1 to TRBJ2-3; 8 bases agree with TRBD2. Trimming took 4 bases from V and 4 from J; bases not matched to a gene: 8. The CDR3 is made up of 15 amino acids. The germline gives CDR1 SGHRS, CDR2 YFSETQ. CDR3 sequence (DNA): TGCGCCAGCAGCAACCCGGGACTAGGGGCAGATACGCAGTATTTT. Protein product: CASSNPGLGADTQYF.

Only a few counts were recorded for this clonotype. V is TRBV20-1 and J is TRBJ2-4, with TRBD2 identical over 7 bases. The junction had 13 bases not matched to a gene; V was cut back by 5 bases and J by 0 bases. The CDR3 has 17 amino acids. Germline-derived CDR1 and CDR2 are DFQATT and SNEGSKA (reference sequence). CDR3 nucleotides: TGCAGTGCTGGTTCAGCGGGAAACCATGGAGCCAAAAACATTCAGTACTTC. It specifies CSAGSAGNHGAKNIQYF.

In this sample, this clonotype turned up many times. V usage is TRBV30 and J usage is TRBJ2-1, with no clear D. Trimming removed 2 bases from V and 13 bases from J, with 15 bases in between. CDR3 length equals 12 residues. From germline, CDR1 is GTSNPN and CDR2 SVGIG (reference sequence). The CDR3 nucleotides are TGTGCCTGGAGTCGTCAGGCCCGGATACAGTTCTTC. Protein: CAWSRQARIQFF.

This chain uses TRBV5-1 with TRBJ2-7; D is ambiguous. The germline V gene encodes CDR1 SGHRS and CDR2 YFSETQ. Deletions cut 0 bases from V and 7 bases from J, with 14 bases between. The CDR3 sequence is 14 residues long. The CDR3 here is CASSLESPSREQYF. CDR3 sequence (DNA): TGCGCCAGCAGCTTGGAGAGCCCTTCACGGGAGCAGTACTTC.

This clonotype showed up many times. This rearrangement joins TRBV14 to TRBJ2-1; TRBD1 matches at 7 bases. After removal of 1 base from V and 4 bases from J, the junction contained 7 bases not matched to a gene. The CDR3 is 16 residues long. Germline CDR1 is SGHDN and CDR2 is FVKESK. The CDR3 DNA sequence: TGTGCCAGCAGCCAAGGGAGGCAGGGGGATTACAATGAGCAGTTCTTC. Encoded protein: CASSQGRQGDYNEQFF.

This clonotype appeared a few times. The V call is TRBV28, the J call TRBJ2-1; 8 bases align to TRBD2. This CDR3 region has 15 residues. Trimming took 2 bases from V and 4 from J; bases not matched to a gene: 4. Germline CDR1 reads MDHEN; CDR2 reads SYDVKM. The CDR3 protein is CASSLPSGSYNEQFF. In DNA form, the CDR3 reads TGTGCCAGCAGTTTACCCAGCGGGAGTTACAATGAGCAGTTCTTC. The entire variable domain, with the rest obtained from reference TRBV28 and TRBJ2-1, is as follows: DVKVTQSSRYLVKRTGEKVFLECVQDMDHENMFWYRQDPGLGLRLIYFSYDVKMKEKGDIPEGYSVSREKKERFSLILESASTNQTSMYLCASSLPSGSYNEQFFGPGTRLTVL.

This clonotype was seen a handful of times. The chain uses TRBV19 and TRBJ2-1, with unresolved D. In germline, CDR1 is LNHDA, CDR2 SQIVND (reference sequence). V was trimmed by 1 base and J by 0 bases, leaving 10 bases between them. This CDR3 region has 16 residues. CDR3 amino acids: CASSIVTSSSYNEQFF. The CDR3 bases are TGTGCCAGTAGTATAGTTACTTCAAGCTCCTACAATGAGCAGTTCTTC.

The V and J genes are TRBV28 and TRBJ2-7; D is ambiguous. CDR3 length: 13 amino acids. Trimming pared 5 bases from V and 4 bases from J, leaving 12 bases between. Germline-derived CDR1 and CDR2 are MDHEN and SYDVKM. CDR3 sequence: CASSVHRPYEQYF. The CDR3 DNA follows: TGTGCCAGCAGTGTCCATAGACCTTACGAGCAGTACTTC.

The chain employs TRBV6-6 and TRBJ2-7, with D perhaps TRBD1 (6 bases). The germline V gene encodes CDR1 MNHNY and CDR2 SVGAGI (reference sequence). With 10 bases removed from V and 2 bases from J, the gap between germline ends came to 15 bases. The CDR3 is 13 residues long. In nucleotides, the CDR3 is TGTGCCACCACAGGGTTGATGGCCTACGAGCAGTACTTC. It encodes CATTGLMAYEQYF.

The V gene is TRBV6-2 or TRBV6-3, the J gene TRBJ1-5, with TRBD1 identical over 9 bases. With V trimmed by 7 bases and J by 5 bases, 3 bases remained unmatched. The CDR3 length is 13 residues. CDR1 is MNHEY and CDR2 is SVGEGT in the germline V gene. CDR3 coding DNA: TGTGCCAGCAAAACAGGGGGCGATCAGCCCCAGCATTTT. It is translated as CASKTGGDQPQHF.

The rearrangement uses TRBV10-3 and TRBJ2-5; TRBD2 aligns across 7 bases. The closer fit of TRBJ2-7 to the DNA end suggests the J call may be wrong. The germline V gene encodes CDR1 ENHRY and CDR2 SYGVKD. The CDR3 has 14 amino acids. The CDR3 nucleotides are TGTGCCATCACTAGCGGTAGTAGCTCCTACGAGCAGTACTTC. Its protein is CAITSGSSSYEQYF.

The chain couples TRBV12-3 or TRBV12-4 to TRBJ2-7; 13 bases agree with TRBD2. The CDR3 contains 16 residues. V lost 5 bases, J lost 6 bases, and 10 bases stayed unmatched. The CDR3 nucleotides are TGTGCCAGCAGTCCCGGGACTAGCGGGACCTCGCGCGAGCAGTACTTC. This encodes CASSPGTSGTSREQYF.

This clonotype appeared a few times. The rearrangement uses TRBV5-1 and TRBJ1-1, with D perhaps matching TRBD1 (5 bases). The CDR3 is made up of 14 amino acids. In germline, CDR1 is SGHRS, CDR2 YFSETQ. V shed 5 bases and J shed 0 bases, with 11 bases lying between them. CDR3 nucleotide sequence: TGCGCCAGCAGTAGAGGGGCTTTGAACACTGAAGCTTTCTTT. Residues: CASSRGALNTEAFF.

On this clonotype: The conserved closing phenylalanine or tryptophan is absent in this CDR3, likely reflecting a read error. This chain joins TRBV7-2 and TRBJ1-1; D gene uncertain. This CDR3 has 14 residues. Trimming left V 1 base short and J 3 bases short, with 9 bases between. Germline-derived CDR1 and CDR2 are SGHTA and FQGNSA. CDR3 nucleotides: TGTGCCAGCAGCTTAGATCACAGTTACACTGAAGCTTTCCTT. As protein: CASSLDHSYTEAFL.

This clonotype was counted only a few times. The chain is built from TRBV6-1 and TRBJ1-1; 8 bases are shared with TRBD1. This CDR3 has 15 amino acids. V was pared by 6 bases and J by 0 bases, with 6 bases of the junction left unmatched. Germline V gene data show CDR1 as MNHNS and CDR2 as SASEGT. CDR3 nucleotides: TGTGCCAGCAGCGACAGGGGACCTCTGAACACTGAAGCTTTCTTT. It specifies CASSDRGPLNTEAFF.

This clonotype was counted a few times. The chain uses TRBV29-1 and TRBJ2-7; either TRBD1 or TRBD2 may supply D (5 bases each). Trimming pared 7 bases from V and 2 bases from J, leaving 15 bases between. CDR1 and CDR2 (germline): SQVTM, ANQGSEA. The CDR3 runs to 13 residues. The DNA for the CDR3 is TGCAGCGCTAGCCAGGGACGGGCCTACGAGCAGTACTTC. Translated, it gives CSASQGRAYEQYF.

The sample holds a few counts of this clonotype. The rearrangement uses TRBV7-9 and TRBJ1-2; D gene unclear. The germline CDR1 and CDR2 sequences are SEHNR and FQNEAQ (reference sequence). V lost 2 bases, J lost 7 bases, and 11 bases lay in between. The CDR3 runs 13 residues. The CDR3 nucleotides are TGTGCCAGCAGCTTAAATGGCATTCTTGGCTACACCTTC. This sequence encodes CASSLNGILGYTF.

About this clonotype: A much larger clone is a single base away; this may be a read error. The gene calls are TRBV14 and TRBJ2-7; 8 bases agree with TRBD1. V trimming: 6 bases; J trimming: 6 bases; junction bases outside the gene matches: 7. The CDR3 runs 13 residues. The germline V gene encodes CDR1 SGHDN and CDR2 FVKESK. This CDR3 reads CASRRTGTSEQYF. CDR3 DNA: TGTGCCAGCAGGCGGACAGGGACCTCCGAGCAGTACTTC.

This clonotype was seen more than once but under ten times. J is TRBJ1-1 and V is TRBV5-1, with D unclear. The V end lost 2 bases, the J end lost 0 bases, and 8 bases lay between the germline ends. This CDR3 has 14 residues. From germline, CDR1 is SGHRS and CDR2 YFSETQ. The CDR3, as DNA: TGCGCCAGCAGCTTACCGGGGTTGAACACTGAAGCTTTCTTT. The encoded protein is CASSLPGLNTEAFF.

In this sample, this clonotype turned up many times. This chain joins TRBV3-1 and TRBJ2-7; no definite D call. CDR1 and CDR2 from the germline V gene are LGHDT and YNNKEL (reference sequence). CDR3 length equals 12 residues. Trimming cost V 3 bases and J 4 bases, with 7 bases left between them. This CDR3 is CASSQTGYEQYF. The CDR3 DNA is TGTGCCAGCAGCCAGACTGGGTACGAGCAGTACTTC.

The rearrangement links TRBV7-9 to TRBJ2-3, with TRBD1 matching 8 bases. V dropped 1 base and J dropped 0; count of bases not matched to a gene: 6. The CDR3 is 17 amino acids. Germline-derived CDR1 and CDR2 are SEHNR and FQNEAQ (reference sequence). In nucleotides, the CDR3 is TGTGCCAGCAGCTTAGGGCCGACAGGGGCTAGCACAGATACGCAGTATTTT. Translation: CASSLGPTGASTDTQYF.

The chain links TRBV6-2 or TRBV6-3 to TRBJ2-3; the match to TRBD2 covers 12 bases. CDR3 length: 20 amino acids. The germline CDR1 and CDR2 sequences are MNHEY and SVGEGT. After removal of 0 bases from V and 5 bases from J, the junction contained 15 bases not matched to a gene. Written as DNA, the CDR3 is TGTGCCAGCAGTTACTCTCTTATAGGATCTAGCGGGAGGGCCAGAGATACGCAGTATTTT. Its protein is CASSYSLIGSSGRARDTQYF.

CDR3 loop: CASSAGASGPQETQYF. The CDR3 nucleotides are TGTGCCAGCAGCGCGGGGGCTTCAGGACCCCAAGAGACCCAGTACTTC. This chain uses TRBV9 with TRBJ2-5; TRBD1 or TRBD2 may be the D gene (6 bases each). Germline V gene data show CDR1 as SGDLS and CDR2 as YYNGEE. CDR3 length: 16 residues. Trimming stripped 3 bases from V and 1 base from J, with 16 bases between. Full variable domain (missing parts from reference TRBV9 and TRBJ2-5): DSGVTQTPKHLITATGQRVTLRCSPRSGDLSVYWYQQSLDQGLQFLIQYYNGEERAKGNILERFSAQQFPDLHSELNLSSLELGDSALYFCASSAGASGPQETQYFGPGTRLLVL.

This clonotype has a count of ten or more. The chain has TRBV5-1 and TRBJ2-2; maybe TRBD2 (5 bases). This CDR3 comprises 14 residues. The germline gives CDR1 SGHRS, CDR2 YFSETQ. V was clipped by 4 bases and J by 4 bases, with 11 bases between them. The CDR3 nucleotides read TGCGCCAGCAGCGAACTGGGGAGCACCGGGGAGCTGTTTTTT. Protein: CASSELGSTGELFF.

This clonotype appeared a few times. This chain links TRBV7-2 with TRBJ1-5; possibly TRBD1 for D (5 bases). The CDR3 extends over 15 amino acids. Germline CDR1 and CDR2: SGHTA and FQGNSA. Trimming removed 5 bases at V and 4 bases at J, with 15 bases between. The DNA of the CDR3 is TGTGCCAGCAGCCCCCGTAGAGGGGCTAATCAGCCCCAGCATTTT. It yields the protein CASSPRRGANQPQHF.

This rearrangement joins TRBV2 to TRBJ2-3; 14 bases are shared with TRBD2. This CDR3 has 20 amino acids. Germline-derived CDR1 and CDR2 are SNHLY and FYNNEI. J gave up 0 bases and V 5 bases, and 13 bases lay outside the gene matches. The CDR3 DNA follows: TGTGCCAGCAGTCCCCTACCGGGACTAGCGGGGGCTGCTAGCACAGATACGCAGTATTTT. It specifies CASSPLPGLAGAASTDTQYF. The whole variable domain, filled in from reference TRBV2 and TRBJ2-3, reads EPEVTQTPSHQVTQMGQEVILRCVPISNHLYFYWYRQILGQKVEFLVSFYNNEISEKSEIFDDQFSVERPDGSNFTLKIRSTKLEDSAMYFCASSPLPGLAGAASTDTQYFGPGTRLTVL.